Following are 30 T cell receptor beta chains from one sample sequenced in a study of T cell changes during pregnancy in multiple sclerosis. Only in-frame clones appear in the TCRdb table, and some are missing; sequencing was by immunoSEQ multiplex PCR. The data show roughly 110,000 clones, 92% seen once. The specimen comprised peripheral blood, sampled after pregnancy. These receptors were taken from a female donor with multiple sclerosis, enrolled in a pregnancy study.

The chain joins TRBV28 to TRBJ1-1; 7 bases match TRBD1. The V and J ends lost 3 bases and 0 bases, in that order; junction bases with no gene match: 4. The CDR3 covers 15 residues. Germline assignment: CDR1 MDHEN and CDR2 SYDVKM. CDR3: CASSLRQGVNTEAFF. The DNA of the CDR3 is TGTGCCAGCAGTTTGCGACAGGGAGTGAACACTGAAGCTTTCTTT.

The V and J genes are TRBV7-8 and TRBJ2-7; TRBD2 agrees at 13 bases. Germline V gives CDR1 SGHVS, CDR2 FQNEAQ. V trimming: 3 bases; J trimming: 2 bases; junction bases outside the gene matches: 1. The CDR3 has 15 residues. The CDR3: CASSLGLAGTYEQYF. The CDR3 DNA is TGTGCCAGCAGCTTGGGACTAGCGGGAACCTACGAGCAGTACTTC. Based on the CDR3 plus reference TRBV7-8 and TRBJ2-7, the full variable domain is GAGVSQSPRYKVAKRGQDVALRCDPISGHVSLFWYQQALGQGPEFLTYFQNEAQLDKSGLPSDRFFAERPEGSVSTLKIQRTQQEDSAVYLCASSLGLAGTYEQYFGPGTRLTVT.

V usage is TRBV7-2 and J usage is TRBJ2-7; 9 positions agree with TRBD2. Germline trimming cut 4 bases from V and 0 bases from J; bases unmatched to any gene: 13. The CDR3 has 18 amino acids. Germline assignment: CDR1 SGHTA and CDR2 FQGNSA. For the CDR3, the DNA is TGTGCCAGCAGCTCGACCCCATCTAGCGGGATCAGCTCCTACGAGCAGTACTTC. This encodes CASSSTPSSGISSYEQYF. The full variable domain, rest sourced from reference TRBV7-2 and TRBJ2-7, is GAGVSQSPSNKVTEKGKDVELRCDPISGHTALYWYRQSLGQGLEFLIYFQGNSAPDKSGLPSDRFSAERTGGSVSTLTIQRTQQEDSAVYLCASSSTPSSGISSYEQYFGPGTRLTVT.

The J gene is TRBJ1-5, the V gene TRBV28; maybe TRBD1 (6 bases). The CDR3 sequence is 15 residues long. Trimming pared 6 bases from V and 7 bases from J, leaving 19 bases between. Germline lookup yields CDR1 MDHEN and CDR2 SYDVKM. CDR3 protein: CASRRRGRGVQPQHF. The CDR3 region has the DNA TGTGCCAGCAGGCGCCGGGGCAGGGGAGTACAGCCCCAGCATTTT.

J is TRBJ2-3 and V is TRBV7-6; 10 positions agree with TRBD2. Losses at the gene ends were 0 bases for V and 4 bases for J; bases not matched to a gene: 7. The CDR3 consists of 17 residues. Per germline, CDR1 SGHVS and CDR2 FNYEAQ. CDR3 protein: CASSLAVSGGVSDTQYF. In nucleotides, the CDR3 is TGTGCCAGCAGCTTAGCAGTGAGCGGGGGGGTTTCAGATACGCAGTATTTT.

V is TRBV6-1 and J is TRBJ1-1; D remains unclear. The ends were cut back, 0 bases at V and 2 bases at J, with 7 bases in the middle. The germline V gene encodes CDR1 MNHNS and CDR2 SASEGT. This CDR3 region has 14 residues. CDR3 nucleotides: TGTGCCAGCAGTGAAGCGTGGACTAACACTGAAGCTTTCTTT. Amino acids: CASSEAWTNTEAFF.

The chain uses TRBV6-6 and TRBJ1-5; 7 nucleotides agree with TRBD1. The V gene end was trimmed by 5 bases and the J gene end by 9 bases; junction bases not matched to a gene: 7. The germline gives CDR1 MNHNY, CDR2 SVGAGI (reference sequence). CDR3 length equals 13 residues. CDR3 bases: TGTGCCAGCAGTAAACAGGGGATTCGGCCCCAGCATTTT. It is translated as CASSKQGIRPQHF.

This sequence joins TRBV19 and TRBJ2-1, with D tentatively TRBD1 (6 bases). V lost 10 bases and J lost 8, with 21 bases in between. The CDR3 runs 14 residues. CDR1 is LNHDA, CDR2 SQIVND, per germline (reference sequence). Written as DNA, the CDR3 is TGTGCCACCAAAGGGCCAGGGGAGATGCATGAGCAGTTCTTC. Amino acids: CATKGPGEMHEQFF.

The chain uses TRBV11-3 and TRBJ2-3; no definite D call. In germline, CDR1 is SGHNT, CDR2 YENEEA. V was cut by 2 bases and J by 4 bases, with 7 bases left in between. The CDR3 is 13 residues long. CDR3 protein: CASSLSSPDTQYF. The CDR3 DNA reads TGTGCCAGCAGCTTATCATCCCCAGATACGCAGTATTTT.

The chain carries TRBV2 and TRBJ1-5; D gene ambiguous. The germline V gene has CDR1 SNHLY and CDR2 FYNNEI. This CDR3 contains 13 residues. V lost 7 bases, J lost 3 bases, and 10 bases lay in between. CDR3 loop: CASTVQNNQPQHF. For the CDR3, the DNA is TGTGCCAGCACCGTACAGAACAATCAGCCCCAGCATTTT.

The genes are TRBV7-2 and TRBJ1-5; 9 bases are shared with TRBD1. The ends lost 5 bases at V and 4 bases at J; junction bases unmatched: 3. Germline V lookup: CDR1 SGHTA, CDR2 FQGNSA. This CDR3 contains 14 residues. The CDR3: CASSPDRGNQPQHF. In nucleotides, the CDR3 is TGTGCCAGCAGCCCGGACAGGGGTAATCAGCCCCAGCATTTT.

CDR3 sequence reads: CASSVAVAGNTGELFF. DNA for the CDR3: TGTGCCAGCAGCGTAGCGGTAGCCGGCAACACCGGGGAGCTGTTTTTT. The rearrangement links TRBV9 to TRBJ2-2; D gene ambiguous. The CDR3 has 16 amino acids. Per germline, CDR1 SGDLS and CDR2 YYNGEE. The germline V and J ends were trimmed by 0 bases and 2 bases, with 11 bases remaining between them.

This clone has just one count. The CDR3 protein is CASSISEDTQYF. The CDR3 nucleotides are TGTGCCAGTAGTATTTCGGAGGATACGCAGTATTTT. This sequence joins TRBV19 and TRBJ2-3; D is unclear. Trimming stripped 3 bases from V and 6 bases from J, with 7 bases between. The CDR3 totals 12 residues. In germline, CDR1 is LNHDA, CDR2 SQIVND (reference sequence).

Here the CDR3 reads CASSIRQGSPYGYTF. CDR3 in DNA: TGTGCCAGTAGTATCCGACAGGGATCACCCTATGGCTACACCTTC. The chain has TRBV19 and TRBJ1-2; 7 bases line up with TRBD1. The CDR3 loop spans 15 amino acids. V shed 3 bases and J 4 bases; nucleotides not matched to a gene: 8. Germline CDR1 reads LNHDA; CDR2 reads SQIVND (reference sequence).

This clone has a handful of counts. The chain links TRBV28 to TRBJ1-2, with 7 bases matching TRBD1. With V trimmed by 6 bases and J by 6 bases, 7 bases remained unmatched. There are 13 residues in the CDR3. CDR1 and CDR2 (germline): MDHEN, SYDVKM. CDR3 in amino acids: CASRTGTANGYTF. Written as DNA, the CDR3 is TGTGCCAGCAGGACCGGGACAGCGAATGGCTACACCTTC.

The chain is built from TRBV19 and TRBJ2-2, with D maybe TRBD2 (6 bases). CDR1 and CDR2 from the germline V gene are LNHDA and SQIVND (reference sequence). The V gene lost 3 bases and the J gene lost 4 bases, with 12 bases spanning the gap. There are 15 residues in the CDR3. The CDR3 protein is CASSISGEGTGELFF. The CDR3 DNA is TGTGCCAGTAGTATCTCGGGAGAGGGCACCGGGGAGCTGTTTTTT.

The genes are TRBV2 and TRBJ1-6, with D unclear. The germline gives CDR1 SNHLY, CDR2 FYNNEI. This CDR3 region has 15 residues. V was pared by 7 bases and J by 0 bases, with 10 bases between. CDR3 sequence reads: CASTGGASYNSPLHF. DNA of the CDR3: TGTGCCAGCACCGGTGGAGCCTCCTATAATTCACCCCTCCACTTT. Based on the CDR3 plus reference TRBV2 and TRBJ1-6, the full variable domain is EPEVTQTPSHQVTQMGQEVILRCVPISNHLYFYWYRQILGQKVEFLVSFYNNEISEKSEIFDDQFSVERPDGSNFTLKIRSTKLEDSAMYFCASTGGASYNSPLHFGNGTRLTVT.

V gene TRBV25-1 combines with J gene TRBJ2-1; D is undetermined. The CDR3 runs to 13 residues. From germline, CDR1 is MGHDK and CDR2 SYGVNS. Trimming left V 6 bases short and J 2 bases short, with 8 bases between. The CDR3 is CASRAAAYNEQFF. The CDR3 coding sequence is TGTGCCAGCAGGGCGGCAGCCTACAATGAGCAGTTCTTC.

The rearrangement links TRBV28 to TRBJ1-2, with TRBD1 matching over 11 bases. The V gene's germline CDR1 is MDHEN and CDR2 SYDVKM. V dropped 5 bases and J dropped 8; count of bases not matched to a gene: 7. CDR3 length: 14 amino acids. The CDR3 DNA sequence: TGTGCCAGCAGTCTGGGGACAGGGGGAAGGGGCTACACCTTC. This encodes CASSLGTGGRGYTF.

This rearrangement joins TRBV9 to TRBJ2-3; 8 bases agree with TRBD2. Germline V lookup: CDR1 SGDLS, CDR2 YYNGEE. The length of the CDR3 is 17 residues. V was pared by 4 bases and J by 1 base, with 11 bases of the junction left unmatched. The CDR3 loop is CASSTLAGGGGTDTQYF. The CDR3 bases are TGTGCCAGCAGCACTCTGGCCGGGGGGGGTGGCACAGATACGCAGTATTTT.

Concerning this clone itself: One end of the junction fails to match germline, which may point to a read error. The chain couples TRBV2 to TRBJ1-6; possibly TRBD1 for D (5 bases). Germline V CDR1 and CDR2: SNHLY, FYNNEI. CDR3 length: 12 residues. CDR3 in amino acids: CASSEASRDPNF. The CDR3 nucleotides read TGTGCCAGCAGTGAAGCATCGCGGGACCCCAACTTT.

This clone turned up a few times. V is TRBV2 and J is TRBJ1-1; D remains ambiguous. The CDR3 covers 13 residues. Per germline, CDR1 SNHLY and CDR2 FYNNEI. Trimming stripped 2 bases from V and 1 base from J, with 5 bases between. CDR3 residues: CASSEQANTEAFF. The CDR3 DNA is TGTGCCAGCAGTGAACAGGCGAACACTGAAGCTTTCTTT.

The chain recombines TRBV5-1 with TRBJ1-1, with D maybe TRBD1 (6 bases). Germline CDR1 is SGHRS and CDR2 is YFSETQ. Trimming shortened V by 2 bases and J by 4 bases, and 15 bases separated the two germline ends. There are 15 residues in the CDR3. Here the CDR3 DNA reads TGCGCCAGCAGCTTCACCAGGGTGGGGGCCACTGAAGCTTTCTTT. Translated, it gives CASSFTRVGATEAFF.

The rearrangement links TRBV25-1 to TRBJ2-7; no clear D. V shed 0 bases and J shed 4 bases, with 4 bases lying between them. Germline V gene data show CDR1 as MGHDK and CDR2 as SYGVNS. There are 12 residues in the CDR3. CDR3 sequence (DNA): TGTGCCAGCAGTGAATATAGTTACGAGCAGTACTTC. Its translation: CASSEYSYEQYF.

CDR3 protein: CASSQSAGSQYGYTF. CDR3 DNA sequence: TGCGCCAGCAGCCAATCTGCGGGCAGCCAATATGGCTACACCTTC. The chain couples TRBV4-1 to TRBJ1-2; D is unresolved. Germline values: CDR1 MGHRA, CDR2 YSYEKL. Trimming took off 2 bases at V and 5 bases at J, with 15 bases between the two ends. The CDR3 has 15 amino acids.

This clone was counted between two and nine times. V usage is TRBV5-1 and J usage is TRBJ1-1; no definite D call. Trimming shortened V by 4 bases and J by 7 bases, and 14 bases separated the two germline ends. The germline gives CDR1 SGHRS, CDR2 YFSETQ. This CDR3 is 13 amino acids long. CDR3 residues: CASSLDRVNEAFF. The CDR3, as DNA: TGCGCCAGCAGCCTAGACCGGGTAAATGAAGCTTTCTTT.

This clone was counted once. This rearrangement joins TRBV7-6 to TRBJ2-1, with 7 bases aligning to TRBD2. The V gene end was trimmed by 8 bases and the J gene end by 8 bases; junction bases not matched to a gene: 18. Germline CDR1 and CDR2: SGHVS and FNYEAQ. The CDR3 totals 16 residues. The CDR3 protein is CASSPPGLVGVDEQFF. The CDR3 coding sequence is TGTGCCAGCTCCCCTCCAGGACTAGTTGGGGTTGATGAGCAGTTCTTC. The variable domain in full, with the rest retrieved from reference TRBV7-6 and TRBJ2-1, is GAGVSQSPRYKVTKRGQDVALRCDPISGHVSLYWYRQALGQGPEFLTYFNYEAQQDKSGLPNDRFSAERPEGSISTLTIQRTEQRDSAMYRCASSPPGLVGVDEQFFGPGTRLTVL.

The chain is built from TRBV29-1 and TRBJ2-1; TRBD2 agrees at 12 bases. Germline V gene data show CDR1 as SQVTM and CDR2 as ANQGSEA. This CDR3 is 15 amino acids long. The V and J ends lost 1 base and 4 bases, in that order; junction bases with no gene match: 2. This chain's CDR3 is CSVEVGTSGYNEQFF. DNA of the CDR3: TGCAGCGTTGAAGTTGGGACTAGCGGGTACAATGAGCAGTTCTTC.

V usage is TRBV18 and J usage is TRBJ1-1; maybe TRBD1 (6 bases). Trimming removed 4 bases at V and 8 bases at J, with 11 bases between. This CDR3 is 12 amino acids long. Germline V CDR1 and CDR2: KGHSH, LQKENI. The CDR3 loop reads CASSLVDREAFF. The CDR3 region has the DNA TGTGCCAGCTCACTCGTTGACAGGGAAGCTTTCTTT.

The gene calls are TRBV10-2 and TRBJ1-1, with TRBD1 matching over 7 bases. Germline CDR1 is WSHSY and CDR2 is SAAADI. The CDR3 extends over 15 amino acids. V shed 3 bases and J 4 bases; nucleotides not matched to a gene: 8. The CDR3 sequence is CASSDRQGGGTEAFF. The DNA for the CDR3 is TGCGCCAGCAGTGACAGACAGGGAGGCGGCACTGAAGCTTTCTTT.